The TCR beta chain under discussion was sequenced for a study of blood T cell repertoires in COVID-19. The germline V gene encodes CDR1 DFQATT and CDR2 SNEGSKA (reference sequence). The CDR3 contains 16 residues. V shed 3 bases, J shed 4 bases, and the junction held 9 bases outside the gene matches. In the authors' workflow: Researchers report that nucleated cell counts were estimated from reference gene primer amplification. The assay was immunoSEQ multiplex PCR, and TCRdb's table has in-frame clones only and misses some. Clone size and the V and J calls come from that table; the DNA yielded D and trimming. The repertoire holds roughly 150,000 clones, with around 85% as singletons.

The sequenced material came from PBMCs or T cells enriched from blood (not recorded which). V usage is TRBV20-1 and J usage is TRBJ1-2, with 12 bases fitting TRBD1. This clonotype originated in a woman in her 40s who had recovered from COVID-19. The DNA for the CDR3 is TGCAGTGCTAGTCCGCCGGGACAGGGGGCGGGCTATGGCTACACCTTC. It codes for CSASPPGQGAGYGYTF.